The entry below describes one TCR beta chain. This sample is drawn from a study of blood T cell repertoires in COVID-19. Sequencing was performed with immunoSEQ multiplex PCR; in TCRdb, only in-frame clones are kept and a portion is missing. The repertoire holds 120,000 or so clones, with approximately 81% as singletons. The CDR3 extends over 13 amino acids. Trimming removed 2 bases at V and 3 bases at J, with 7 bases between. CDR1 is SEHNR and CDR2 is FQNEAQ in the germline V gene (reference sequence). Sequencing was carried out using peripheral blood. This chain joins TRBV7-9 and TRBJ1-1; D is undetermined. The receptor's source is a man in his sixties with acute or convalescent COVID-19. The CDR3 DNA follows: TGTGCCAGCAGCTTATCGAGGGACACTGAAGCTTTCTTT. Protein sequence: CASSLSRDTEAFF.